These T cell receptor beta chains were read from a single sample in a study of metastatic and nonmetastatic thyroid tumors. TCRdb used MiXCR to call clones anew from the PCR reads. This table holds fewer than 40,000 clones, around 18% found once. Sequencing was performed on tumor tissue. Receptors were obtained from a female donor with papillary thyroid cancer or a benign thyroid nodule (not recorded which). Some clones in this sample may be carry-over from other donors' samples. The CDR3 runs from the conserved cysteine through the conserved F or W. D genes are given only for firm matches. The listing skips clone size in some rows; elsewhere it reads once, few, many or a size class.

TRBV9	TRBJ2-2	NA	NA	TGTGCCAGCAGCCCGAGGGGGGCGGGATCGAACACCGGGGAGCTGTTTTTT	CASSPRGAGSNTGELFF
TRBV2	TRBJ2-7	NA	many	TGTGCCAGCATTTCGCTACCGAAAGACTACGAGCAGTACTTC	CASISLPKDYEQYF
TRBV6-1	TRBJ2-7	NA	NA	TGTGCCAGCAGGGAGACATCAGCCTACGAGCAGTACTTC	CASRETSAYEQYF
TRBV7-8	TRBJ2-7	NA	NA	TGTGCCAGCAGCTCGAACCGGGACACCTACGAGCAGTACTTC	CASSSNRDTYEQYF
TRBV7-2	TRBJ1-1	NA	many	TGTGCCAGCAGCTTAGAAGCCGGGCGAGACACTGAAGCTTTCTTT	CASSLEAGRDTEAFF
TRBV5-1	TRBJ2-7	NA	many	TGCGCCAGCAGCTTGTTGGAAGGAGGGACGGGGGAGCAGTACTTC	CASSLLEGGTGEQYF
TRBV6-2/TRBV6-3	TRBJ1-1	NA	NA	TGTGCCAGCAGTTCCGAGTCAGGACGGCGGGACACTGAAGATTTCTTT	CASSSESGRRDTEDFF
TRBV20-1	TRBJ1-5	TRBD1	many	TGCAGTGCTCAGGCGACAGGGTGGAATCAGCCCCAGCATTTT	CSAQATGWNQPQHF
TRBV11-1	TRBJ2-7	TRBD2	NA	TGTGCCAGCAGCTTTCCGACTAGCGGGAGGGGCAACGAGCAGTACTTC	CASSFPTSGRGNEQYF
TRBV27	TRBJ2-7	NA	many	TGTGCCAGCAAGAGGAGTGGGACATCCCCCCTCGAGCAGTACTTC	CASKRSGTSPLEQYF
TRBV2	TRBJ2-5	NA	few	TGTGCCACCGAAGTACAGGAGAATCAAGAGACCCAGTACTTC	CATEVQENQETQYF
TRBV27	TRBJ2-7	NA	NA	TGTGCCAGCAGACGTAGCGGCGGGCTTTCCTACGAGCAGTACTTC	CASRRSGGLSYEQYF
TRBV13	TRBJ2-4	NA	many	TGTGCCAGCAGCTTAAAAGCGGTACCGAACATTCAGTACTTC	CASSLKAVPNIQYF
TRBV11-2	TRBJ1-2	TRBD1	NA	TGTGCCAGCAGCTCCACCGGGACAGGGGCCCGAGCTAACTATGGCTACGCCTTC	CASSSTGTGARANYGYAF
TRBV28	TRBJ2-7	TRBD2	few	TGTGCCAGCACCCTGGGGAGGGCCGTCTACGAGCAGTACTTC	CASTLGRAVYEQYF
TRBV5-1	TRBJ1-4	NA	many	TGCGCCAGCAGGACTGGTAGGGGAACTAATGAAAAACTGTTTTTT	CASRTGRGTNEKLFF
TRBV11-2	TRBJ2-7	NA	NA	TGTGCCAGCAGCTTAGTGGGCAGCTCATACGAGCAGTACTTC	CASSLVGSSYEQYF
TRBV6-1	TRBJ1-1	NA	many	TGTGCCAGCAGTGTTAGAAGTTCAGTGAACACTGAAGCTTTCTTT	CASSVRSSVNTEAFF
TRBV12-3/TRBV12-4	TRBJ2-2	TRBD1	many	TGTGCCAGCAGGTCAGAGGGGGCAGGGACCGGGGAGCTGTTTTTT	CASRSEGAGTGELFF
TRBV7-9	TRBJ1-2	NA	NA	TGTGCCAGCAGCTTAAGACAGGATCGCGGCTACACCTTC	CASSLRQDRGYTF
TRBV11-1	TRBJ1-1	NA	many	TGTGCCAGCAGCTTAGCTGGAGGCCAGATGAACACTGAAGCTTTCTTT	CASSLAGGQMNTEAFF
TRBV27	TRBJ2-3	NA	NA	TGTGCCAGCAGTCCCTCCGGTTTGGTGGATACGCAGTATTTT	CASSPSGLVDTQYF
TRBV5-1	TRBJ1-2	TRBD1	NA	TGCGCCAGCAGCTCTCCGGGGACAGGGAACTATGGCTACACCTTC	CASSSPGTGNYGYTF
TRBV12-3/TRBV12-4	TRBJ1-1	TRBD1	many	TGTGCCAGCAGTTGGTCAGGGGGGACTGAAGCTTTCTTT	CASSWSGGTEAFF